These 21 T cell receptor beta chains share one sample of origin, sequenced in a study of blood T cell repertoires in COVID-19. Using immunoSEQ multiplex PCR, the repertoire was profiled, and TCRdb retains in-frame clones only, with some absent. The table records roughly 360,000 clones, around 83% of them present only once. The sequenced material came from PBMCs or T cells enriched from blood (not recorded which). The source of these receptors is a woman aged 50 to 65 who had recovered from COVID-19.

The rearrangement joins TRBV5-1 to TRBJ1-1, with 9 nucleotides matching TRBD1. The CDR3 consists of 17 residues. V was clipped by 0 bases and J by 3 bases; unmatched bases: 9. Germline V gene sequence: CDR1 SGHRS, CDR2 YFSETQ. The CDR3 loop is CASSLVGTGRRDTEAFF. Here the CDR3 DNA reads TGCGCCAGCAGCTTGGTTGGGACAGGGCGGAGAGACACTGAAGCTTTCTTT. Drawing the rest from reference TRBV5-1 and TRBJ1-1, the complete variable domain is KAGVTQTPRYLIKTRGQQVTLSCSPISGHRSVSWYQQTPGQGLQFLFEYFSETQRNKGNFPGRFSGRQFSNSRSEMNVSTLELGDSALYLCASSLVGTGRRDTEAFFGQGTRLTVV.

The rearrangement joins TRBV27 to TRBJ1-2; 7 nucleotides match TRBD1. This CDR3 comprises 14 residues. The germline gives CDR1 MNHEY, CDR2 SMNVEV (reference sequence). With 5 bases clipped from V and 8 bases from J, the junction kept 11 bases outside the gene matches. CDR3 loop: CASSPTTGSAGYTF. CDR3 nucleotide sequence: TGTGCCAGCAGTCCGACGACAGGGTCCGCGGGCTACACCTTC.

The chain uses TRBV7-9 and TRBJ2-7; tentative D call: TRBD2 (6 bases). V gave up 5 bases and J gave up 4 bases, with 9 bases separating them. The CDR3 has 12 amino acids. Germline V CDR1 and CDR2: SEHNR, FQNEAQ (reference sequence). The chain's CDR3 is CASSRDFYEQYF. In nucleotides, the CDR3 is TGTGCCAGCAGCCGGGACTTTTACGAGCAGTACTTC.

The rearrangement links TRBV18 to TRBJ1-2; D possibly corresponds to TRBD1 (6 bases). Trimming shortened V by 3 bases and J by 5 bases, and 16 bases separated the two germline ends. Germline-derived CDR1 and CDR2 are KGHSH and LQKENI. The CDR3 is 15 residues long. This chain's CDR3 is CASSPLGQTMYGYTF. The DNA for the CDR3 is TGTGCCAGCTCACCCCTCGGACAGACTATGTATGGCTACACCTTC.

This chain uses TRBV7-9 with TRBJ1-5, with D tentatively TRBD1 (5 bases). V lost 5 bases and J 8 bases, leaving 16 bases between the germline ends. The CDR3 has 14 amino acids. The germline CDR1 and CDR2 sequences are SEHNR and FQNEAQ (reference sequence). This chain's CDR3 is CASSPTGDLEPQHF. The CDR3 nucleotides are TGTGCCAGCAGCCCGACGGGGGATTTGGAGCCCCAGCATTTT.

This chain joins TRBV7-3 and TRBJ2-1; maybe TRBD2 (6 bases). The CDR3 spans 16 residues. V lost 0 bases, J lost 8 bases, and 17 bases lay in between. Germline assignment: CDR1 SGHTA and CDR2 FQGTGA. CDR3: CASSLTPGTVTDEQFF. CDR3 coding DNA: TGTGCCAGCAGCTTAACCCCCGGGACTGTGACGGATGAGCAGTTCTTC.

This clone came up a few times. The gene calls are TRBV7-2 and TRBJ1-2, with 9 bases aligning to TRBD1. The CDR3 consists of 14 residues. V was pared by 3 bases and J by 4 bases, with 3 bases of the junction left unmatched. Germline V gene lookup returns CDR1 SGHTA and CDR2 FQGNSA. The chain's CDR3 is CASSLDRGPYGYTF. DNA for the CDR3: TGTGCCAGCAGCTTGGACAGGGGCCCCTATGGCTACACCTTC.

A word on this clone: Other DNA sequences in the sample encode the same CDR3. The genes are TRBV30 and TRBJ2-7; 7 bases align to TRBD1. The ends lost 3 bases at V and 4 bases at J; junction bases unmatched: 3. Germline CDR1 and CDR2: GTSNPN and SVGIG (reference sequence). The CDR3 is 12 residues long. CDR3 residues: CAWRGQRYEQYF. CDR3 DNA: TGTGCCTGGAGGGGACAGAGATACGAGCAGTACTTC. Drawing the rest from reference TRBV30 and TRBJ2-7, the complete variable domain is SQTIHQWPATLVQPVGSPLSLECTVEGTSNPNLYWYRQAAGRGLQLLFYSVGIGQISSEVPQNLSASRPQDRQFILSSKKLLLSDSGFYLCAWRGQRYEQYFGPGTRLTVT.

The chain carries TRBV11-2 and TRBJ2-7; 7 nucleotides agree with TRBD2. CDR3 size: 17 residues. From germline, CDR1 is SGHAT and CDR2 FQNNGV. Losses at the gene ends were 1 base for V and 6 bases for J; bases not matched to a gene: 15. CDR3 in DNA: TGTGCCAGCAGCTTAGTTACTGGCAGCGGGATGAGGGGCGAGCAGTACTTC. This sequence encodes CASSLVTGSGMRGEQYF.

The V and J genes are TRBV28 and TRBJ2-7; TRBD1 might be the D (5 bases). In germline, CDR1 is MDHEN, CDR2 SYDVKM. V was trimmed by 2 bases and J by 9 bases, leaving 11 bases between them. The CDR3 totals 12 residues. The CDR3 sequence: CASSLRGLSQYF. The CDR3 DNA reads TGTGCCAGCAGTTTAAGGGGTCTTTCGCAGTACTTC.

Remarks on this clone: The sample holds other DNA sequences that translate to the same CDR3. This chain links TRBV6-2 or TRBV6-3 with TRBJ1-2, with D unclear. This CDR3 is built from 11 residues. Germline loops: CDR1 MNHEY, CDR2 SVGEGT. V lost 5 bases and J 5 bases, leaving 6 bases between the germline ends. CDR3 DNA sequence: TGTGCCAGCAGTCCCGGGTATGGCTACACCTTC. Translating gives CASSPGYGYTF.

The chain links TRBV11-1 to TRBJ1-1; D is unclear. V lost 5 bases, J lost 6 bases, and 22 bases lay in between. Looked up from germline, CDR1 is SGHAT and CDR2 is FQDESV (reference sequence). This CDR3 has 16 residues. This CDR3 reads CASSDELRTGGPEAFF. CDR3 in DNA: TGTGCCAGCAGCGACGAACTAAGGACCGGAGGGCCTGAAGCTTTCTTT.

This chain links TRBV5-8 with TRBJ2-3; TRBD2 aligns across 9 bases. V was clipped by 0 bases and J by 4 bases; unmatched bases: 6. Germline CDR1 and CDR2: SGHTS and YDEGEE. The CDR3 consists of 16 residues. DNA of the CDR3: TGTGCCAGCAGCTTGGGAAGGACTAGCGTTCCAGATACGCAGTATTTT. This codes for CASSLGRTSVPDTQYF.

The V and J genes are TRBV15 and TRBJ1-5; tentative D call: TRBD1 (6 bases). V was pared by 6 bases and J by 2 bases, with 8 bases between. The CDR3 runs 13 residues. CDR1 LNHNV and CDR2 YYDKDF come from the germline V gene (reference sequence). The CDR3: CATSNRGNQPQHF. In nucleotides, the CDR3 is TGTGCCACCAGTAACAGGGGCAATCAGCCCCAGCATTTT.

This rearrangement joins TRBV19 to TRBJ2-3, with TRBD2 as a possible D gene (6 bases). CDR1 is LNHDA, CDR2 SQIVND, per germline (reference sequence). The CDR3 has 15 residues. V was shortened by 5 bases and J by 1 base, with 13 bases between the two germline ends. The DNA of the CDR3 is TGTGCCAGTAGTTCTAATACGGGGGGCACAGATACGCAGTATTTT. It encodes CASSSNTGGTDTQYF.

The chain has TRBV4-2 and TRBJ1-6, with D possibly matching TRBD1 (5 bases). V shed 0 bases and J shed 13 bases, with 22 bases lying between them. Germline V lookup: CDR1 LGHNA, CDR2 YNFKEQ. The CDR3 consists of 17 residues. The CDR3, as DNA: TGTGCCAGCAGCCAAGATTCGGGAGCAGGGTATCTAGTTCCCCTCCACTTT. It encodes CASSQDSGAGYLVPLHF.

Of note for this clone: The sample has other DNA sequences that encode this CDR3 too. The rearrangement joins TRBV19 to TRBJ1-1; the D gene is possibly TRBD1 (5 bases). With 1 base removed from V and 0 bases from J, the gap between germline ends came to 6 bases. Per germline, CDR1 LNHDA and CDR2 SQIVND (reference sequence). The CDR3 length is 14 residues. CDR3 in DNA: TGTGCCAGTAGTATAGGGGGCATGAACACTGAAGCTTTCTTT. Translating it yields CASSIGGMNTEAFF. Full variable domain (outside the CDR3, taken from reference TRBV19 and TRBJ1-1): DGGITQSPKYLFRKEGQNVTLSCEQNLNHDAMYWYRQDPGQGLRLIYYSQIVNDFQKGDIAEGYSVSREKKESFPLTVTSAQKNPTAFYLCASSIGGMNTEAFFGQGTRLTVV.

The sample holds one count of this clone. The chain employs TRBV30 and TRBJ1-5; 7 bases line up with TRBD1. The CDR3 extends over 14 amino acids. Trimming at V came to 1 base and at J to 6 bases, leaving 6 bases not matched to a gene. The germline CDR1 and CDR2 sequences are GTSNPN and SVGIG (reference sequence). The CDR3 sequence: CAWSGSQGSQPQHF. CDR3 in DNA: TGTGCCTGGAGTGGCTCACAGGGGAGTCAGCCCCAGCATTTT.

This clone was recorded once. The chain joins TRBV11-2 to TRBJ2-2; D is perhaps TRBD2 (5 bases). CDR3 length equals 16 residues. The V and J ends lost 2 bases and 5 bases respectively, with 15 bases between them. Looked up from germline, CDR1 is SGHAT and CDR2 is FQNNGV. This chain's CDR3 is CASSLLRGFGTGELFF. In DNA form, the CDR3 reads TGTGCCAGCAGCTTACTTCGCGGGTTCGGAACCGGGGAGCTGTTTTTT.

The chain has TRBV7-2 and TRBJ1-6; D remains unclear. The germline V gene encodes CDR1 SGHTA and CDR2 FQGNSA. Trimming cost V 5 bases and J 1 base, with 21 bases left between them. This CDR3 has 19 residues. CDR3: CASSLKAPTQWSYNSPLHF. The DNA of the CDR3 is TGTGCCAGCAGCCTCAAAGCGCCGACGCAATGGTCCTATAATTCACCCCTCCACTTT.

This chain links TRBV5-4 with TRBJ1-2, with TRBD1 matching 7 bases. J lost 3 bases, V lost 4 bases, and 12 bases had no gene match. Germline V gene data show CDR1 as SGHNT and CDR2 as YYREEE (reference sequence). CDR3 length: 16 residues. The CDR3 nucleotides are TGTGCCAGCAGCACTCCGGAGGGGGCGGTTTACTATGGCTACACCTTC. Translation gives CASSTPEGAVYYGYTF.